The 10 T cell receptor beta chains listed next were all sequenced from one sample in a study of blood T cells in healthy people across ages. Next came a second PCR, run for about 6 to 11 cycles, which used a sample-barcoded 5' primer along with a J-beta primer mix. TCRdb fed the 5' RACE reads into MiXCR, producing one record per CDR3 protein. The data contain some 700,000 distinct CDR3 sequences, about 24% of them singletons. The sample taken for sequencing was blood. Source of these receptors: a man between 65 and 79 years old in good health.

The V gene is TRBV11-3, the J gene TRBJ2-1; the match to TRBD2 covers 14 bases. Germline loops: CDR1 SGHNT, CDR2 YENEEA. Trimming at V came to 0 bases and at J to 7 bases, leaving 2 bases not matched to a gene. This CDR3 region has 16 residues. The CDR3 DNA reads as TGTGCCAGCAGCTTAGAGGGGACTAGCGGGGGAAATGAGCAGTTCTTC. It translates to CASSLEGTSGGNEQFF.

Ten or more counts support this clonotype. The gene calls are TRBV7-6 and TRBJ2-5; 8 bases agree with TRBD2. Per the germline V gene, CDR1 is SGHVS and CDR2 is FNYEAQ. J gave up 5 bases and V 5 bases, and 10 bases lay outside the gene matches. The CDR3 has 15 amino acids. The chain's CDR3 is CASSPGSGGVETQYF. As DNA, the CDR3 is TGTGCCAGCAGCCCCGGCAGCGGGGGAGTTGAGACCCAGTACTTC.

The rearrangement joins TRBV25-1 to TRBJ2-5; D possibly corresponds to TRBD1 (6 bases). With the DNA end fitting TRBJ2-7 better, the J assignment may be wrong. The CDR3 totals 17 residues. Per the germline V gene, CDR1 is MGHDK and CDR2 is SYGVNS. CDR3 nucleotides: TGTGCCAGCAGTGAATCCTACACAGGGAGTTACCCCTGCGAGCAGTACGTC. Its translation: CASSESYTGSYPCEQYV.

This clonotype was seen only a few times. The rearrangement joins TRBV6-6 to TRBJ1-1, with D tentatively TRBD1 (6 bases). This CDR3 is 14 amino acids long. V was cut by 0 bases and J by 7 bases, with 12 bases left in between. Looked up from germline, CDR1 is MNHNY and CDR2 is SVGAGI (reference sequence). CDR3 residues: CASSYSSGENEAFF. CDR3 in DNA: TGTGCCAGCAGTTACTCGTCAGGGGAGAATGAAGCTTTCTTT.

Many counts were recorded for this clonotype. The CDR3 DNA is TGTGCCAGCACCCGGGACGTGGGAAGCTCCTACGAGCAGTACTTC. Encoded protein: CASTRDVGSSYEQYF. The chain has TRBV6-5 and TRBJ2-7; D might be TRBD1 or TRBD2, each matching 5 bases. Trimming took 7 bases from V and 0 from J, leaving 16 bases between them. Germline loops: CDR1 MNHEY, CDR2 SVGAGI. This CDR3 has 15 residues.

V gene TRBV5-1 combines with J gene TRBJ1-4; D is perhaps TRBD1 (6 bases). This CDR3 comprises 14 residues. V shed 7 bases and J shed 2 bases, with 12 bases lying between them. Germline V CDR1 and CDR2: SGHRS, YFSETQ. The CDR3, as DNA: TGCGCCAGCGGCCAACAGGGTACTAATGAAAAACTGTTTTTT. Translating it yields CASGQQGTNEKLFF.

The CDR3 DNA reads TGTGCCAGCAGCTTAGAGGACAGGGAATACGAGCAGTACTTC. Its translation is CASSLEDREYEQYF. The V call is TRBV5-5, the J call TRBJ2-7; 8 bases align to TRBD1. Trimming cost V 2 bases and J 4 bases; bases outside gene matches: 5. CDR3 size: 14 residues. CDR1 is SGHKS, CDR2 YYEKEE, per germline (reference sequence).

This clonotype appeared a few times. The chain is built from TRBV12-3 or TRBV12-4 and TRBJ1-4, with 9 bases identical to TRBD1. V was pared by 6 bases and J by 4 bases, with 6 bases of the junction left unmatched. CDR3 size: 15 residues. CDR3 loop: CASRGQGIINEKLFF. In DNA form, the CDR3 reads TGTGCCAGCAGGGGACAGGGCATCATTAATGAAAAACTGTTTTTT.

This clonotype has only a few counts. The chain is built from TRBV6-5 and TRBJ2-7, with D possibly being TRBD1 (6 bases). Trimming left V 6 bases short and J 3 bases short, with 15 bases between. The CDR3 consists of 14 residues. Germline CDR1 reads MNHEY; CDR2 reads SVGAGI. The CDR3 protein is CASRTGTSFYEQYF. In DNA form, the CDR3 reads TGTGCCAGCAGGACCGGGACATCTTTCTACGAGCAGTACTTC.

This clonotype was counted between two and nine times. The CDR3 nucleotides are TGTGCCAGCAGTGAAGCACGGCGGGAGAGGTACGAGCAGTACGTC. This gives the protein CASSEARRERYEQYV. The chain links TRBV2 to TRBJ2-7; 7 bases align to TRBD2. The CDR3 extends over 15 amino acids. With V trimmed by 0 bases and J by 4 bases, 6 bases remained unmatched. Germline V gene lookup returns CDR1 SNHLY and CDR2 FYNNEI.